This note documents a single TCR delta chain sequence. Its antigen is unknown. Base qualities are not recorded, but no much larger clone differs from it by a single base. Libraries were constructed by RT-PCR. PBMC RNA was reverse transcribed with SuperScript II using gamma-chain- and delta-chain-specific primers to generate TCR cDNA. cDNA was purified with AMPure XP beads, amplified, and indexed with Illumina adapters using the Nextera XT Index Kit. Sequencing of gammadelta TCR libraries was carried out on an Illumina MiSeq using a V2 300-cycle kit. Turning to the authors' computational methods: Using MiXCR v2.1.12, CDR3 sequences were assembled, and reads were mapped onto D, J and V genes obtained from GenBank. Repertoire analyses of the CDR3 clonotypes were performed with VDJtools v1.2.1. TCRdb reran clone calling on the public reads with CATT; rows sharing one DNA sequence were then combined. None of the V and J calls come from the authors' own analysis; TCRdb made them. This sample gives about 1,500 delta-chain clones in total; 25% to 30% of them show up just once. The biggest ten clones account for roughly 9.8% of the sample.

Infants were enrolled after their mothers, pregnant women receiving prenatal care in Kampala, Uganda, were recruited, and documentation of maternal HIV status was required. Home visits to families took place weekly, and collection of infant clinical information, oral swabs and peripheral blood began at 6 weeks of age and was repeated every 4 months after that. After blood was collected in heparin tubes, PBMC were isolated using Ficoll-Paque density gradient centrifugation and then cryopreserved. The data are from a study of delta chains in infants with herpesvirus infections (dated by TCRdb to the early 2020s). Notes on the research overall: The study prospectively followed a Ugandan infant birth cohort from birth to characterize gammadelta T cell responses to primary cytomegalovirus (CMV) infection. The study searched for a public fetal Vdelta1/Vgamma8 gammadelta TCR clonotype in infants who acquired CMV infection after birth. Blood samples from the infants were grouped into approximate ages of 1.5, 4, 8 and 12 months. Previously published Belgian fetal and cord blood gammadelta TCR data were added only for comparison and were not generated in this cohort. From PBMC, gammadelta TCRs were sequenced for about 19 CMV-infected infants (one congenitally infected) and about 8 CMV-uninfected infants who had sufficient sample available.

The full study reports these points: The authors noted a small sample size and no race- or environment-matched controls, since nearly all Ugandans acquire CMV before adulthood. Within Vdelta1 cells, the frequency of the public clonotype appeared to be inversely correlated with age at infection and to decay rapidly, seemingly not persisting past roughly two months. The public clonotype was detected only at the first time point after infection and was not found in uninfected infants or in infants infected after 120 days. Of about 19 CMV-infected infants, several carried the public Vdelta1 clonotype: three infants infected postnatally before 120 days of age and the congenitally infected infant. Presence of the public clonotype at levels below the detection limit might still occur in CMV-uninfected infants.

CDR1 and CDR2 were assigned from the germline V gene as TSWWSYY and QGS. The CDR3 contains 18 residues, cysteine and phenylalanine counted. Kept here is only the CDR3 DNA, which spans 54 bases and is read in frame from base 1. After removal of 0 bases from V and 0 bases from J, the junction retains 9 bases not matched to a gene. Recombination connected TRDV1 to TRDJ1, with TRDD3 identical over 8 junction bases. The sample was peripheral blood, taken at time point 1 of longitudinal follow-up. The sequence came from a human donor who was a Ugandan infant, either HIV-exposed or HIV-unexposed (not recorded which). The nucleotides read TGTGCTCTTGGGGAACTTCTCCGTACTGGGGGTAACACCGATAAACTCATCTTT. Its protein product is CALGELLRTGGNTDKLIF.